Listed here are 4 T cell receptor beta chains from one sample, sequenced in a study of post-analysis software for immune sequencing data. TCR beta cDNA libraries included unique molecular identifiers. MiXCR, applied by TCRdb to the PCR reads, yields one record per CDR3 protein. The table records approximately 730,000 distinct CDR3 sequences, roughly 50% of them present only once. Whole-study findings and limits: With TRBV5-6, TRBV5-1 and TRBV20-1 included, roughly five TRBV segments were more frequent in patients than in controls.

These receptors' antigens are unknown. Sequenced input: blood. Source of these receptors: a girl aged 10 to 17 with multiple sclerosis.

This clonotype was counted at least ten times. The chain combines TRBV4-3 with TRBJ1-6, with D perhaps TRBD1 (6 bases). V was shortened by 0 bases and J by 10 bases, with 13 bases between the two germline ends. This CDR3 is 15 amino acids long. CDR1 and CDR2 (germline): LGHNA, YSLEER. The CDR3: CASSQEGAGRSPLHF. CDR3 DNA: TGCGCCAGCAGCCAAGAGGGGGCAGGGCGATCACCCCTCCACTTT.

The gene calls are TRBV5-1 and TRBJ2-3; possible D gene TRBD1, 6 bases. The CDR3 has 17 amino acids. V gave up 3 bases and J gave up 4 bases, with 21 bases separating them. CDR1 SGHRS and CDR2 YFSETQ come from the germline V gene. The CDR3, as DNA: TGCGCCAGCAGCTCTCAATTCAGGGGTCCCCCCCCAGATACGCAGTATTTT. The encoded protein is CASSSQFRGPPPDTQYF. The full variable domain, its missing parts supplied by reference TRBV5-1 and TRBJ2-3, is KAGVTQTPRYLIKTRGQQVTLSCSPISGHRSVSWYQQTPGQGLQFLFEYFSETQRNKGNFPGRFSGRQFSNSRSEMNVSTLELGDSALYLCASSSQFRGPPPDTQYFGPGTRLTVL.

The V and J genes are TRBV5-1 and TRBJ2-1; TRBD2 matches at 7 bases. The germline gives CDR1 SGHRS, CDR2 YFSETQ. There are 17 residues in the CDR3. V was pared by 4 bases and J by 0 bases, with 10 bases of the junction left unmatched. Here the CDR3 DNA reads TGCGCCAGCAGCCTTACCCCTAGCGGAAGCTCCTACAATGAGCAGTTCTTC. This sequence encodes CASSLTPSGSSYNEQFF.

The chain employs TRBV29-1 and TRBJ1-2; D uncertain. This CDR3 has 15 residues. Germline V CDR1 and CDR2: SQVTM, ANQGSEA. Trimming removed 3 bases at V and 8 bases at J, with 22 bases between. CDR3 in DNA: TGCAGCGTTGACGGTAGGACTCCTGCTATTCAGGGCTACACCTTC. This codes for CSVDGRTPAIQGYTF.